One and the same sample provided the 9 T cell receptor beta chains below, sequenced in a study of cytomegalovirus exposure and HLA in healthy donors. PCR used 60 Vbeta primers and 13 Jbeta primers. Clones were sequenced by immunoSEQ multiplex PCR, and TCRdb holds only the in-frame ones, with some missing. The table records roughly 180,000 clones, around four fifths of them present only once. Specimen: PBMCs. These receptors all stem from a woman in her sixties or seventies in good health and CMV-seropositive.

The rearrangement joins TRBV11-3 to TRBJ2-2, with 7 positions matching TRBD2. CDR3 length: 15 amino acids. Losses at the gene ends were 8 bases for V and 2 bases for J; bases not matched to a gene: 8. Germline loops: CDR1 SGHNT, CDR2 YENEEA. The CDR3 DNA is TGTGCCAGCTCAGGCGGGGGTAGTAACACCGGGGAGCTGTTTTTT. Translating it yields CASSGGGSNTGELFF.

This chain connects TRBV4-1 to TRBJ2-7, with 8 bases that match TRBD2. Looked up from germline, CDR1 is MGHRA and CDR2 is YSYEKL. The V gene end was trimmed by 0 bases and the J gene end by 3 bases; junction bases not matched to a gene: 4. The CDR3 contains 15 residues. The CDR3 coding sequence is TGCGCCAGCAGCCAAGATCCGGGGGGGGGCTACGAGCAGTACTTC. Its translation is CASSQDPGGGYEQYF.

The rearrangement links TRBV7-2 to TRBJ1-1, with 7 bases matching TRBD1. CDR1 and CDR2 (germline): SGHTA, FQGNSA. J lost 5 bases, V lost 5 bases, and 8 bases had no gene match. The length of the CDR3 is 14 residues. This CDR3 is CASSPHRGFTEAFF. CDR3 DNA: TGTGCCAGCAGCCCACACAGGGGTTTTACTGAAGCTTTCTTT.

V is TRBV11-2 and J is TRBJ1-3; 7 nucleotides line up with TRBD1. The CDR3 totals 16 residues. The junction had 9 bases not matched to a gene; V was cut back by 5 bases and J by 2 bases. CDR1 is SGHAT, CDR2 FQNNGV, per germline. CDR3 region: CASSLSQGIPGNTIYF. As DNA, the CDR3 is TGTGCCAGCAGCCTTTCACAGGGGATACCTGGAAACACCATATATTTT.

The genes are TRBV27 and TRBJ2-3; 11 nucleotides agree with TRBD2. Germline values: CDR1 MNHEY, CDR2 SMNVEV (reference sequence). The junction had 4 bases not matched to a gene; V was cut back by 2 bases and J by 6 bases. The CDR3 covers 15 residues. This CDR3 reads CASSLGTSGTDTQYF. The CDR3 DNA sequence: TGTGCCAGCAGTTTAGGGACTAGCGGAACCGATACGCAGTATTTT.

The V call is TRBV7-8, the J call TRBJ2-1, with 7 bases lining up with TRBD1. Germline V gene sequence: CDR1 SGHVS, CDR2 FQNEAQ. The V and J ends lost 2 bases and 0 bases, in that order; junction bases with no gene match: 4. CDR3 size: 16 residues. CDR3 region: CASSLYGDSSYNEQFF. For the CDR3, the DNA is TGTGCCAGCAGCTTATACGGGGACAGCTCCTACAATGAGCAGTTCTTC.

As concerns this clone: A read error may account for a junction end that differs from germline. The V gene is TRBV28, the J gene TRBJ2-7; a weak D match, TRBD1 (5 bases). The CDR3 covers 13 residues. From germline, CDR1 is MDHEN and CDR2 SYDVKM. As DNA, the CDR3 is TGTGCCAGCGGTTTACTGGGGCTCTACGAGCAGTACTTC. This codes for CASGLLGLYEQYF.

The chain recombines TRBV19 with TRBJ2-5; 8 bases are a match to TRBD1. Per the germline V gene, CDR1 is LNHDA and CDR2 is SQIVND (reference sequence). This CDR3 spans 15 amino acids. With V trimmed by 0 bases and J by 5 bases, 5 bases remained unmatched. The CDR3 nucleotides read TGTGCCAGTAGTATAGATCAGGGGGCGGTCGAGACCCAGTACTTC. Translation gives CASSIDQGAVETQYF.

The chain has TRBV4-2 and TRBJ1-4; D call uncertain. Germline assignment: CDR1 LGHNA and CDR2 YNFKEQ. The V and J ends lost 0 bases and 13 bases respectively, with 12 bases between them. The CDR3 runs to 13 residues. The CDR3 sequence is CASSQERGGSLFF. The CDR3 coding sequence is TGTGCCAGCAGCCAAGAACGAGGCGGATCACTGTTTTTT.